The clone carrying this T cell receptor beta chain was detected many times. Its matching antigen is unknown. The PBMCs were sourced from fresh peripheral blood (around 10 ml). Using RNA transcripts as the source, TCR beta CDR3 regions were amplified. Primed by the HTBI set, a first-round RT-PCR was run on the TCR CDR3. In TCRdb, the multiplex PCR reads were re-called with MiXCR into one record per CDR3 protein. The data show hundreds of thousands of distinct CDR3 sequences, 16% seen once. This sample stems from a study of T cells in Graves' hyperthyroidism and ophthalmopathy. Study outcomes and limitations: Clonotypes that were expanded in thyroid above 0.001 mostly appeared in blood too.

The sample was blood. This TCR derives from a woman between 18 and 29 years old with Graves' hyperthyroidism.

CDR3: CATSSRQTTLQETQYF. The DNA of the CDR3 is TGTGCCACCAGCAGTAGGCAGACAACCCTCCAAGAGACCCAGTACTTC. The gene calls are TRBV15 and TRBJ2-5; D gene unclear. Germline CDR1 LNHNV, CDR2 YYDKDF (reference sequence). V was clipped by 3 bases and J by 1 base, with 15 bases between them. The CDR3 has 16 residues.